The sequence of this TCR beta chain was determined in a study of T cells in Graves' hyperthyroidism and ophthalmopathy. Amplification of TCR beta CDR3 regions was performed using RNA transcripts as template. In the first-round RT-PCR of the TCR CDR3, the HTBI primer set was used. TCRdb independently ran MiXCR on the multiplex PCR reads; one entry per CDR3 protein. Among roughly 300,000 distinct CDR3 sequences, under 25% were seen once, and the ten largest hold over 40%. The clonotype was recovered from a woman between 45 and 65 years old with Graves' hyperthyroidism. Source material: blood.

CDR3 nucleotide sequence: TGTGCCAGCAGCTTAGGACTAGCGGGGGGGTCGGCAGATACGCAGTATTTT. Its translation: CASSLGLAGGSADTQYF. This rearrangement joins TRBV7-2 to TRBJ2-3, with 14 bases fitting TRBD2. CDR3 length: 17 residues. The ends lost 1 base at V and 4 bases at J; junction bases unmatched: 4. The germline V gene encodes CDR1 SGHTA and CDR2 FQGNSA.